These 23 T cell receptor beta chains were all obtained from the same sample, sequenced in a study of yellow fever vaccine responses in identical twins. TCRdb recomputed calls from the RT-PCR reads with MiXCR, one row per CDR3 protein. This table holds thousands of distinct CDR3 sequences, roughly 84% found once. The sample was T cells from blood (PBMCs), unsorted or a sorted subset (not recorded which), taken before or after yellow fever vaccination (not recorded which). The receptors here all came from a woman between 18 and 29 years old who received the yellow fever vaccine.

The J gene is TRBJ1-5, the V gene TRBV20-1; D is undetermined. The V gene lost 0 bases and the J gene lost 0 bases, with 15 bases spanning the gap. The CDR3 is made up of 17 amino acids. The germline V gene has CDR1 DFQATT and CDR2 SNEGSKA (reference sequence). CDR3 loop: CSARDQISGYSNQPQHF. DNA for the CDR3: TGCAGTGCTAGAGATCAAATCTCGGGGTATAGCAATCAGCCCCAGCATTTT.

The chain employs TRBV4-1 and TRBJ1-1, with D possibly being TRBD1 (5 bases). V shed 0 bases and J shed 0 bases, with 8 bases lying between them. Germline assignment: CDR1 MGHRA and CDR2 YSYEKL. The CDR3 is 15 residues long. DNA of the CDR3: TGCGCCAGCAGCCAAGAGTCGGGGCTGAACACTGAAGCTTTCTTT. This gives the protein CASSQESGLNTEAFF.

The chain carries TRBV7-2 and TRBJ1-1, with 12 bases aligning to TRBD1. The germline V gene has CDR1 SGHTA and CDR2 FQGNSA. The CDR3 consists of 16 residues. V shed 1 base, J shed 5 bases, and the junction held 5 bases outside the gene matches. The CDR3 nucleotides are TGTGCCAGCAGCTTAGTGGGGACAGGGGGCTTTACTGAAGCTTTCTTT. Its protein is CASSLVGTGGFTEAFF.

This chain uses TRBV18 with TRBJ1-2, with D unclear. Germline CDR1 and CDR2: KGHSH and LQKENI. V lost 3 bases and J 1 base, leaving 12 bases between the germline ends. CDR3 length: 15 residues. The DNA of the CDR3 is TGTGCCAGCTCACCCGAGATGCAGAGTAACTATGGCTACACCTTC. Translation gives CASSPEMQSNYGYTF.

The rearrangement uses TRBV13 and TRBJ1-2; weak D call: TRBD1 (5 bases). The V and J ends lost 8 bases and 0 bases respectively, with 13 bases between them. Per germline, CDR1 PRHDT and CDR2 FYEKMQ (reference sequence). CDR3 length: 14 residues. CDR3 nucleotides: TGTGCCAGCGTAAGGGACGGATCTAACTATGGCTACACCTTC. It specifies CASVRDGSNYGYTF. Full variable domain (rest looked up from reference TRBV13 and TRBJ1-2): AAGVIQSPRHLIKEKRETATLKCYPIPRHDTVYWYQQGPGQDPQFLISFYEKMQSDKGSIPDRFSAQQFSDYHSELNMSSLELGDSALYFCASVRDGSNYGYTFGSGTRLTVV.

The chain uses TRBV4-2 and TRBJ2-7, with TRBD1 identical over 9 bases. V lost 9 bases to trimming and J lost 2 bases; unmatched junction nucleotides: 8. Germline values: CDR1 LGHNA, CDR2 YNFKEQ. The CDR3 contains 14 residues. The DNA for the CDR3 is TGTGCCAGTAGTTGGGACAGGGCGACCTACGAGCAGTACTTC. Protein sequence: CASSWDRATYEQYF.

The chain combines TRBV11-1 with TRBJ2-1; tentative D call: TRBD1 (5 bases). The CDR3 runs to 15 residues. The ends were cut back, 5 bases at V and 0 bases at J, with 11 bases in the middle. From germline, CDR1 is SGHAT and CDR2 FQDESV (reference sequence). In DNA form, the CDR3 reads TGTGCCAGCAGCATTAGGACAAGCTCCTACAATGAGCAGTTCTTC. It is translated as CASSIRTSSYNEQFF.

This clonotype appeared once. CDR3 coding DNA: TGCGCCAGCAGCTTGGGAATCGGAGGACGCTATGGCTACACCTTC. It specifies CASSLGIGGRYGYTF. J is TRBJ1-2 and V is TRBV5-1; D is undetermined. With 0 bases removed from V and 4 bases from J, the gap between germline ends came to 13 bases. Per the germline V gene, CDR1 is SGHRS and CDR2 is YFSETQ. The CDR3 spans 15 residues.

V gene TRBV5-1 combines with J gene TRBJ2-2, with D tentatively TRBD1 (6 bases). Germline assignment: CDR1 SGHRS and CDR2 YFSETQ. V was trimmed by 0 bases and J by 5 bases, leaving 11 bases between them. The CDR3 loop spans 15 amino acids. In DNA, the CDR3 is TGCGCCAGCAGCTTGGGGGTACAGGGAACCGGGGAGCTGTTTTTT. Residues: CASSLGVQGTGELFF. Full variable domain (remainder filled in from reference TRBV5-1 and TRBJ2-2): KAGVTQTPRYLIKTRGQQVTLSCSPISGHRSVSWYQQTPGQGLQFLFEYFSETQRNKGNFPGRFSGRQFSNSRSEMNVSTLELGDSALYLCASSLGVQGTGELFFGEGSRLTVL.

The V gene is TRBV18, the J gene TRBJ2-1, with no clear D. This CDR3 has 16 amino acids. Germline-derived CDR1 and CDR2 are KGHSH and LQKENI. V lost 3 bases, J lost 4 bases, and 16 bases lay in between. The CDR3 here is CASSPSTPPDYNEQFF. The CDR3 DNA follows: TGTGCCAGCTCACCTTCGACTCCACCTGATTACAATGAGCAGTTCTTC.

This sequence joins TRBV29-1 and TRBJ1-2, with no clear D. V shed 4 bases and J shed 4 bases, with 13 bases lying between them. Germline V gives CDR1 SQVTM, CDR2 ANQGSEA. The length of the CDR3 is 13 residues. CDR3 sequence reads: CSVVRATGYGYTF. CDR3 nucleotides: TGCAGCGTTGTAAGGGCTACGGGCTATGGCTACACCTTC.

The genes are TRBV11-3 and TRBJ2-5; 9 nucleotides agree with TRBD2. Germline V gives CDR1 SGHNT, CDR2 YENEEA. J lost 7 bases, V lost 3 bases, and 3 bases had no gene match. The CDR3 is 13 residues long. CDR3 amino acids: CASSLTSGTTQYF. In DNA, the CDR3 is TGTGCCAGCAGCTTGACTAGCGGTACGACCCAGTACTTC.

The gene calls are TRBV7-9 and TRBJ2-7, with D tentatively TRBD1 (5 bases). Trimming left V 5 bases short and J 2 bases short, with 19 bases between. The V gene's germline CDR1 is SEHNR and CDR2 FQNEAQ (reference sequence). CDR3 length: 16 amino acids. This CDR3 reads CASSNGPRAPTYEQYF. The CDR3 DNA sequence: TGTGCCAGCAGCAACGGACCCAGGGCCCCTACCTACGAGCAGTACTTC.

Only one count was recorded for this clonotype. The J gene is TRBJ2-1, the V gene TRBV13; 7 bases are a match to TRBD2. Germline CDR1 and CDR2: PRHDT and FYEKMQ (reference sequence). V was clipped by 5 bases and J by 5 bases; unmatched bases: 15. This CDR3 spans 17 amino acids. CDR3 loop: CASSRGGLPGIDNEQFF. The CDR3 DNA is TGTGCCAGCAGCCGCGGGGGACTCCCAGGGATTGACAATGAGCAGTTCTTC.

This chain uses TRBV11-1 with TRBJ1-2, with 9 bases identical to TRBD1. Trimming removed 0 bases from V and 4 bases from J; junction bases left unmatched: 6. Germline lookup yields CDR1 SGHAT and CDR2 FQDESV (reference sequence). The CDR3 consists of 16 residues. The CDR3: CASSLAGDRAFYGYTF. DNA for the CDR3: TGTGCCAGCAGCTTAGCTGGGGACAGGGCCTTCTATGGCTACACCTTC.

V gene TRBV19 combines with J gene TRBJ1-1, with D unclear. Trimming removed 8 bases at V and 11 bases at J, with 6 bases between. Germline loops: CDR1 LNHDA, CDR2 SQIVND (reference sequence). There are 8 residues in the CDR3. Here the CDR3 DNA reads TGTGCCAGTCTGGGGGCTTTCTTT. It specifies CASLGAFF. The entire variable domain, with the rest obtained from reference TRBV19 and TRBJ1-1, is as follows: DGGITQSPKYLFRKEGQNVTLSCEQNLNHDAMYWYRQDPGQGLRLIYYSQIVNDFQKGDIAEGYSVSREKKESFPLTVTSAQKNPTAFYLCASLGAFFGQGTRLTVV.

The V gene is TRBV5-1, the J gene TRBJ2-1; the D gene is possibly TRBD2 (5 bases). Germline V gives CDR1 SGHRS, CDR2 YFSETQ. CDR3 size: 13 residues. The ends were cut back, 0 bases at V and 10 bases at J, with 11 bases in the middle. DNA of the CDR3: TGCGCCAGCAGCTTGGATCTAGCAGGCGAGCAGTTCTTC. It codes for CASSLDLAGEQFF. The full variable domain, its missing parts supplied by reference TRBV5-1 and TRBJ2-1, is KAGVTQTPRYLIKTRGQQVTLSCSPISGHRSVSWYQQTPGQGLQFLFEYFSETQRNKGNFPGRFSGRQFSNSRSEMNVSTLELGDSALYLCASSLDLAGEQFFGPGTRLTVL.

The chain combines TRBV11-1 with TRBJ2-3, with 7 bases fitting TRBD1. V dropped 8 bases and J dropped 4; count of bases not matched to a gene: 9. The CDR3 has 14 residues. The V gene's germline CDR1 is SGHAT and CDR2 FQDESV (reference sequence). The CDR3 DNA follows: TGTGCCAGCGGAAACCGACAGGGATCAGATACGCAGTATTTT. Translation: CASGNRQGSDTQYF. Together with reference TRBV11-1 and TRBJ2-3, the CDR3 gives the full variable domain: EAEVAQSPRYKITEKSQAVAFWCDPISGHATLYWYRQILGQGPELLVQFQDESVVDDSQLPKDRFSAERLKGVDSTLKIQPAELGDSAMYLCASGNRQGSDTQYFGPGTRLTVL.

The rearrangement links TRBV20-1 to TRBJ2-7; D may be TRBD2 (6 bases). Deletions cut 5 bases from V and 5 bases from J, with 13 bases between. The CDR3 is made up of 12 amino acids. From germline, CDR1 is DFQATT and CDR2 SNEGSKA (reference sequence). The CDR3 coding sequence is TGCAGTGCTGGAGGGGCCAGGGACGAGCAGTACTTC. Residues: CSAGGARDEQYF.

CDR3 residues: CASSANRDRAEAFF. CDR3 nucleotide sequence: TGTGCCAGCAGTGCTAACCGGGACAGGGCTGAAGCTTTCTTT. J is TRBJ1-1 and V is TRBV2, with 9 nucleotides matching TRBD1. V trimming: 4 bases; J trimming: 6 bases; junction bases outside the gene matches: 6. Germline CDR1 and CDR2: SNHLY and FYNNEI. The CDR3 consists of 14 residues. The full variable domain, its missing parts supplied by reference TRBV2 and TRBJ1-1, is EPEVTQTPSHQVTQMGQEVILRCVPISNHLYFYWYRQILGQKVEFLVSFYNNEISEKSEIFDDQFSVERPDGSNFTLKIRSTKLEDSAMYFCASSANRDRAEAFFGQGTRLTVV.

The gene calls are TRBV11-1 and TRBJ1-1, with 9 bases that match TRBD1. Trimming took 5 bases from V and 5 from J; bases not matched to a gene: 9. The CDR3 contains 15 residues. Germline loops: CDR1 SGHAT, CDR2 FQDESV (reference sequence). CDR3 residues: CASSPDRGAWTEAFF. The CDR3 DNA follows: TGTGCCAGCAGCCCGGACAGGGGCGCGTGGACTGAAGCTTTCTTT.

The chain has TRBV9 and TRBJ1-4; no definite D call. Germline CDR1 SGDLS, CDR2 YYNGEE. This CDR3 is 13 amino acids long. V was trimmed by 0 bases and J by 3 bases, leaving 3 bases between them. The CDR3 reads CASSVGPNEKLFF. As DNA, the CDR3 is TGTGCCAGCAGCGTAGGACCTAATGAAAAACTGTTTTTT.

This clonotype turned up a few times. The chain is built from TRBV14 and TRBJ1-5; 7 bases agree with TRBD1. The germline V gene encodes CDR1 SGHDN and CDR2 FVKESK. V lost 4 bases to trimming and J lost 6 bases; unmatched junction nucleotides: 3. The CDR3 covers 13 residues. The chain's CDR3 is CASSLDRAQPQHF. CDR3 sequence (DNA): TGTGCCAGCAGCCTCGACAGGGCTCAGCCCCAGCATTTT.